Presented here are 8 T cell receptor beta chains from one specimen sequenced in a study of T cell repertoires in cytomegalovirus infection. TCRdb reprocessed the reads with MiXCR, giving one entry per CDR3 protein. This table has under 450,000 distinct CDR3 sequences, about 35% appearing once. No cognate antigen is known for these TCRs. The source material was cultured PBMCs, sampled from culture after CMV antigen stimulation. Receptors were obtained from a human donor in good health (CMV status not recorded). Some clones in this sample may be carry-over from other donors' samples.

The chain employs TRBV10-3 and TRBJ2-5, with D perhaps given as TRBD1 or TRBD2 (5 bases each). V lost 10 bases and J lost 1, with 10 bases in between. The germline V gene encodes CDR1 ENHRY and CDR2 SYGVKD. CDR3 length: 12 residues. DNA for the CDR3: TGTGCCACGGGACCGTCCCAAGAGACCCAGTACTTC. It specifies CATGPSQETQYF.

V gene TRBV12-3 or TRBV12-4 combines with J gene TRBJ2-5; weak D call: TRBD1 (7 bases). CDR3 length equals 15 residues. Trimming removed 1 base at V and 7 bases at J, with 16 bases between. DNA of the CDR3: TGTGCCAGCAGTTTAGGGCAGGGGGGAATCGTGACCCAGTACTTC. It translates to CASSLGQGGIVTQYF.

The rearrangement uses TRBV7-2 and TRBJ2-1, with D unclear. This CDR3 spans 13 amino acids. Germline CDR1 and CDR2: SGHTA and FQGNSA. Trimming cost V 5 bases and J 7 bases, with 12 bases left between them. The CDR3 loop reads CASSRALANEQFF. In DNA, the CDR3 is TGTGCCAGCAGCCGGGCACTCGCTAATGAGCAGTTCTTC.

This chain uses TRBV7-2 with TRBJ1-1; tentative D call: TRBD1 (5 bases). V was clipped by 4 bases and J by 0 bases, with 9 bases between them. The CDR3 totals 14 residues. Germline CDR1 reads SGHTA; CDR2 reads FQGNSA. The DNA for the CDR3 is TGTGCCAGCAGCTCCCAGGGTATGAACACTGAAGCTTTCTTT. Translating it yields CASSSQGMNTEAFF.

A few counts support this clonotype. The V gene is TRBV28, the J gene TRBJ2-3; D may be TRBD1 (5 bases). V lost 4 bases, J lost 3 bases, and 8 bases lay in between. The CDR3 extends over 13 amino acids. Germline V gene lookup returns CDR1 MDHEN and CDR2 SYDVKM. The CDR3 sequence is CASSSTATDTQYF. CDR3 DNA sequence: TGTGCCAGCAGTTCGACAGCTACAGATACGCAGTATTTT.

The table lists this clonotype with a few counts. Written as DNA, the CDR3 is TGTGCCAGCAGCTTTGACAGGGGGCACTACAATGAGCAGTTCTTC. Translation gives CASSFDRGHYNEQFF. The J gene is TRBJ2-1, the V gene TRBV5-4, with 10 bases that match TRBD1. CDR3 length: 15 amino acids. Germline V lookup: CDR1 SGHNT, CDR2 YYREEE (reference sequence). V dropped 2 bases and J dropped 3; count of bases not matched to a gene: 2.

The J gene is TRBJ2-1, the V gene TRBV7-2; 8 bases align to TRBD2. This CDR3 region has 14 residues. The germline V gene has CDR1 SGHTA and CDR2 FQGNSA. Germline trimming cut 1 base from V and 9 bases from J; bases unmatched to any gene: 5. The CDR3 nucleotides read TGTGCCAGCAGCTTAGTACGGGAGGGGGGTGAGCAGTTCTTC. The encoded protein is CASSLVREGGEQFF.

This rearrangement joins TRBV7-9 to TRBJ2-5; 10 bases fit TRBD2. The CDR3 is 15 amino acids. The V gene end was trimmed by 6 bases and the J gene end by 1 base; junction bases not matched to a gene: 5. The germline V gene encodes CDR1 SEHNR and CDR2 FQNEAQ (reference sequence). The CDR3 sequence: CASSRTSGPQETQYF. The CDR3, as DNA: TGTGCCAGCAGTCGGACTAGCGGCCCCCAAGAGACCCAGTACTTC.